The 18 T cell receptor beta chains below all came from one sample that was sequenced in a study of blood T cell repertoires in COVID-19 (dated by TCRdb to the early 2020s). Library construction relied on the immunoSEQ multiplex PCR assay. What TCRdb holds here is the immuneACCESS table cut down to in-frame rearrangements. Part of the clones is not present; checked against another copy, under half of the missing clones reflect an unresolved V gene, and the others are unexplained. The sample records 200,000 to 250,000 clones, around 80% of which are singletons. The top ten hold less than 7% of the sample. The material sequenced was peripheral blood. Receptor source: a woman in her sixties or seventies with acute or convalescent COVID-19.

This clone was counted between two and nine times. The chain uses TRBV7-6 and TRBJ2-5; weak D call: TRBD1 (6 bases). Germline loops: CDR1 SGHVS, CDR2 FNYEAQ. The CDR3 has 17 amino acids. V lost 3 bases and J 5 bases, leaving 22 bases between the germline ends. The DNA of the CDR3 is TGTGCCAGCAGCTTCGGCGGTGGGGGCCTCGGTCCGGAGACCCAGTACTTC. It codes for CASSFGGGGLGPETQYF. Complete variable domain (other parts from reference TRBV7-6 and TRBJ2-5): GAGVSQSPRYKVTKRGQDVALRCDPISGHVSLYWYRQALGQGPEFLTYFNYEAQQDKSGLPNDRFSAERPEGSISTLTIQRTEQRDSAMYRCASSFGGGGLGPETQYFGPGTRLLVL.

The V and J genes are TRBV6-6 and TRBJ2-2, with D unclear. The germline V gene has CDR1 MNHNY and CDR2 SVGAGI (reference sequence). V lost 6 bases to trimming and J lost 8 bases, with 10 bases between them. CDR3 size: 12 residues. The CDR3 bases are TGTGCCAGCAGCCGCGGTCGGGGGGAGCTGTTTTTT. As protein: CASSRGRGELFF.

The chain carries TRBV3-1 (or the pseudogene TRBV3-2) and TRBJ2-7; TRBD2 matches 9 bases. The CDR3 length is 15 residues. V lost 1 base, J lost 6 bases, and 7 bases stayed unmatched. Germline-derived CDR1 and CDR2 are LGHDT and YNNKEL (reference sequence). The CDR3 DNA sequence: TGTGCCAGCAGCCAAGGTAGCGGGAGCGATACCGAGCAGTACTTC. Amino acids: CASSQGSGSDTEQYF.

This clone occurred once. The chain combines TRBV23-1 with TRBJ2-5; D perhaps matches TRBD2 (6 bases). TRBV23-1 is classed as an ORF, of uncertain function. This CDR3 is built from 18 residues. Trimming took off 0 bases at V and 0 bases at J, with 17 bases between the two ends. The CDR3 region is CASSQSIGRGSHQETQYF. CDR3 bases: TGCGCCAGCAGTCAATCGATCGGTCGGGGGTCTCACCAAGAGACCCAGTACTTC.

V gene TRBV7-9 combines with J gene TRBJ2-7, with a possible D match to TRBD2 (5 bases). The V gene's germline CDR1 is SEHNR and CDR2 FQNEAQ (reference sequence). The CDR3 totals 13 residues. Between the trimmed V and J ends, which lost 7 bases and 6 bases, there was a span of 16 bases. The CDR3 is CASTSSSEGEQYF. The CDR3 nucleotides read TGTGCCAGCACGTCCTCGTCCGAGGGCGAGCAGTACTTC.

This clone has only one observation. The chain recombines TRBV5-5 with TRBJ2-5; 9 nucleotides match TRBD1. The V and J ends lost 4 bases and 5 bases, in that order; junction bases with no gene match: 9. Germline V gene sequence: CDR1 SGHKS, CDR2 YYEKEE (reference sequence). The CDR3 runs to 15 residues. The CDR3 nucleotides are TGTGCCAGCAGCCTACGGGACAGGGCTTCGGAGACCCAGTACTTC. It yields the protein CASSLRDRASETQYF.

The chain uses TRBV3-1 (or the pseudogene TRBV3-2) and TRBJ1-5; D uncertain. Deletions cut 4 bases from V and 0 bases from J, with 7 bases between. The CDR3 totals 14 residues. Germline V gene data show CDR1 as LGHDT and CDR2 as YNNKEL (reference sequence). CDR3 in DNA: TGTGCCAGCAGCCTGCGGGCTAGCAATCAGCCCCAGCATTTT. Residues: CASSLRASNQPQHF.

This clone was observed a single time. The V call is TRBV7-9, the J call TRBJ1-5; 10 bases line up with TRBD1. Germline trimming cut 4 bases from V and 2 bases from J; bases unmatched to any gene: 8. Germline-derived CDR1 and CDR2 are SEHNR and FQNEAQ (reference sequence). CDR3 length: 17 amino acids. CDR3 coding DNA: TGTGCCAGCAGCTCCGGGACAGGGGAAGGAGGCAATCAGCCCCAGCATTTT. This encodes CASSSGTGEGGNQPQHF.

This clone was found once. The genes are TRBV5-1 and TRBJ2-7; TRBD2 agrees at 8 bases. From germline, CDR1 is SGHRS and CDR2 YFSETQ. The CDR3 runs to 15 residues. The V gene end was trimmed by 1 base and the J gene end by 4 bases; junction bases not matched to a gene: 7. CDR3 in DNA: TGCGCCAGCAGCTTGCAGGCGGGAGGCGTTTACGAGCAGTACTTC. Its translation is CASSLQAGGVYEQYF.

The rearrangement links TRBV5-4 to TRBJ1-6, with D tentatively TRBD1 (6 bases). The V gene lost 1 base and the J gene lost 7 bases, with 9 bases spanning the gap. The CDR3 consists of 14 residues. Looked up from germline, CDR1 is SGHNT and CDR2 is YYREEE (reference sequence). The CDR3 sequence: CASSLQGLNSPLHF. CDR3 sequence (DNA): TGTGCCAGCAGCTTGCAGGGGTTGAATTCACCCCTCCACTTT. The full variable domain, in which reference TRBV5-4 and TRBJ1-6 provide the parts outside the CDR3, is ETGVTQSPTHLIKTRGQQVTLRCSSQSGHNTVSWYQQALGQGPQFIFQYYREEENGRGNFPPRFSGLQFPNYSSELNVNALELDDSALYLCASSLQGLNSPLHFGNGTRLTVT.

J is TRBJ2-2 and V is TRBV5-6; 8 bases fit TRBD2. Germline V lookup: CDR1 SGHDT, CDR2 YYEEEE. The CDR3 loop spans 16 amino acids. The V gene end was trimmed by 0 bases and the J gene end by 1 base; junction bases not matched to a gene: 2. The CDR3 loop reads CASSLETSVNTGELFF. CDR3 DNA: TGTGCCAGCAGCTTGGAGACTAGCGTGAACACCGGGGAGCTGTTTTTT.

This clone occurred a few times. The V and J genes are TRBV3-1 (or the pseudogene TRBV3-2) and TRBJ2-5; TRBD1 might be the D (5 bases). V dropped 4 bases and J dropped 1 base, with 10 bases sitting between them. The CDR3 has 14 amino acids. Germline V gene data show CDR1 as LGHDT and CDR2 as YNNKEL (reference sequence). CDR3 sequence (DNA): TGTGCCAGCAGCCTCGGACATATCCAAGAGACCCAGTACTTC. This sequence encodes CASSLGHIQETQYF.

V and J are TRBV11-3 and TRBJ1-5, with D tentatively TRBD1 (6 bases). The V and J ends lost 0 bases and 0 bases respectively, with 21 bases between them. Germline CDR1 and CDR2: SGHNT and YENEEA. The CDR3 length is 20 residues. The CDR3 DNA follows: TGTGCCAGCAGCTTAGAGGGGACACTAACCCGGCATTATAGCAATCAGCCCCAGCATTTT. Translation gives CASSLEGTLTRHYSNQPQHF.

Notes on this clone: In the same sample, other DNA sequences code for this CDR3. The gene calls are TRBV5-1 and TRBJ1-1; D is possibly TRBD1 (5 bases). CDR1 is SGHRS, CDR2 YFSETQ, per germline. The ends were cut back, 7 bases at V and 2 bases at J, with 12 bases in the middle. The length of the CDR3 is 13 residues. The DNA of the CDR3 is TGCGCCAGCCGCTGGGGGGAAAACACTGAAGCTTTCTTT. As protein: CASRWGENTEAFF.

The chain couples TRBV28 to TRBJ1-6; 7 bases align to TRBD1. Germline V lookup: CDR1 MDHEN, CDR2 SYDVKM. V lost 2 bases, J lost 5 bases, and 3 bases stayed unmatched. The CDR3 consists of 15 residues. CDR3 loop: CASSLRDRHNSPLHF. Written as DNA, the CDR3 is TGTGCCAGCAGTTTAAGGGACAGACATAATTCACCCCTCCACTTT.

The CDR3 DNA sequence: TGCGCCACCAGGACCGGGACTAGCGGAGATACGCAGTATTTT. Its translation is CATRTGTSGDTQYF. The chain is built from TRBV5-1 and TRBJ2-3, with 11 bases that match TRBD2. J gave up 5 bases and V 9 bases, and 8 bases lay outside the gene matches. The CDR3 is 14 residues long. CDR1 is SGHRS and CDR2 is YFSETQ in the germline V gene.

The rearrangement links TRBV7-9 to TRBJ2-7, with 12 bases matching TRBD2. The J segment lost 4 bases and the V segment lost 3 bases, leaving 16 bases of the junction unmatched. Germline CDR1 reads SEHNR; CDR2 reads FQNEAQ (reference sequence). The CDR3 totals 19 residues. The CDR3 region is CASSFLSERLAGDFYEQYF. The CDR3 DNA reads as TGTGCCAGCAGCTTCCTTAGCGAACGACTAGCGGGAGACTTTTACGAGCAGTACTTC.

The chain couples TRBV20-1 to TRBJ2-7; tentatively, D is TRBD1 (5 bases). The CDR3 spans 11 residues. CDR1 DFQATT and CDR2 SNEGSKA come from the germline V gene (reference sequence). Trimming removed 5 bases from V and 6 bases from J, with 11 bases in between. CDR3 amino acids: CSALQGFEQYF. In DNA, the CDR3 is TGCAGTGCTCTCCAGGGTTTCGAGCAGTACTTC.